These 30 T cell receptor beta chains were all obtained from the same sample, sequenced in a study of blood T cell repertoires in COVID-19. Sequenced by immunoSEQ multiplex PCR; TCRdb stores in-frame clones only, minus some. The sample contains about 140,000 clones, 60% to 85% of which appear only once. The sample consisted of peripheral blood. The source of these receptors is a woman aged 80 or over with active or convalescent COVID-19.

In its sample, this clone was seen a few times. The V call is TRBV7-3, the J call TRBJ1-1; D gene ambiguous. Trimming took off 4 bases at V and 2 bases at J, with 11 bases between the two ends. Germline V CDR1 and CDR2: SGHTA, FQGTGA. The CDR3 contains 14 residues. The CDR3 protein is CASSSLGPNTEAFF. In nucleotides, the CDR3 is TGTGCCAGCAGCTCTTTGGGCCCTAACACTGAAGCTTTCTTT.

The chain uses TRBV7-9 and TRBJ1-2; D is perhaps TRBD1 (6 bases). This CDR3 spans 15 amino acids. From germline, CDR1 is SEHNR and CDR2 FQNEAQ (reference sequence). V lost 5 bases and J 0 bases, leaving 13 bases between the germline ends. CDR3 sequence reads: CASSGPGQTNYGYTF. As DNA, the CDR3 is TGTGCCAGCAGCGGACCGGGACAAACTAACTATGGCTACACCTTC.

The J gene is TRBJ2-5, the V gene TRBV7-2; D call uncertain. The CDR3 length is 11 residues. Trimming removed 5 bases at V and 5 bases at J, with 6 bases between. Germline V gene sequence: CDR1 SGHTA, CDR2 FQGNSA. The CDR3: CASSPVETQYF. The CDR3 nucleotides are TGTGCCAGCAGCCCAGTGGAGACCCAGTACTTC.

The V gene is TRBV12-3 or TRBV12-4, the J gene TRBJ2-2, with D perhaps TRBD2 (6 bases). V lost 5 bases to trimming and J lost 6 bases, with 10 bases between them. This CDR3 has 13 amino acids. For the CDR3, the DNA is TGTGCCAGCAGTCCGTGGGAGGCCGGGGAGCTGTTTTTT. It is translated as CASSPWEAGELFF.

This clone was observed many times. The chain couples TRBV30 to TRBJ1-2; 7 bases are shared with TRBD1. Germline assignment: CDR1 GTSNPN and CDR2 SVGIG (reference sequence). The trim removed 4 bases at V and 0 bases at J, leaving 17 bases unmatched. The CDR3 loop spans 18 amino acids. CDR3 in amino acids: CAWKINPRDSHPNYGYTF. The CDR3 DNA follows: TGTGCCTGGAAAATTAATCCCCGGGACAGCCACCCTAACTATGGCTACACCTTC.

The CDR3 protein is CASSQGWRASGGPYQETQYF. The CDR3, as DNA: TGCGCCAGCAGCCAAGGGTGGCGGGCTAGCGGGGGTCCGTACCAAGAGACCCAGTACTTC. The rearrangement uses TRBV4-3 and TRBJ2-5; 10 nucleotides align to TRBD2. The CDR3 consists of 20 residues. V was pared by 1 base and J by 0 bases, with 14 bases of the junction left unmatched. The V gene's germline CDR1 is LGHNA and CDR2 YSLEER.

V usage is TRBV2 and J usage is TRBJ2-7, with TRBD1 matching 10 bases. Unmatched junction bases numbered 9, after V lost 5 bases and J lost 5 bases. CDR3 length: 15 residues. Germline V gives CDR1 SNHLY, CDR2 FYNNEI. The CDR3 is CASSLPGTGVNEQYF. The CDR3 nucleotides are TGTGCCAGCAGTCTACCCGGGACAGGGGTCAACGAGCAGTACTTC.

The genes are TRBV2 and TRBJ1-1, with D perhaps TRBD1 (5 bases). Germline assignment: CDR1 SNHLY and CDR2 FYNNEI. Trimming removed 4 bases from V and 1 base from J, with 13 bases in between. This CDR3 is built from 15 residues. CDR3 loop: CASSVGGLANTEAFF. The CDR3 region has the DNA TGTGCCAGCAGTGTTGGGGGACTGGCGAACACTGAAGCTTTCTTT. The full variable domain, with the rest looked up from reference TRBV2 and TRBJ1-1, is EPEVTQTPSHQVTQMGQEVILRCVPISNHLYFYWYRQILGQKVEFLVSFYNNEISEKSEIFDDQFSVERPDGSNFTLKIRSTKLEDSAMYFCASSVGGLANTEAFFGQGTRLTVV.

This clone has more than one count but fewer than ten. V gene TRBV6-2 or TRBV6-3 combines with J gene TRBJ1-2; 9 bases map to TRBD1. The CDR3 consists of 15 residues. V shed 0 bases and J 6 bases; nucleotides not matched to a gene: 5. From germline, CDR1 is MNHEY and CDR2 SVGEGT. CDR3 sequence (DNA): TGTGCCAGCAGTTACTCGACAGGGGGGACCCATGGCTACACCTTC. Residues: CASSYSTGGTHGYTF.

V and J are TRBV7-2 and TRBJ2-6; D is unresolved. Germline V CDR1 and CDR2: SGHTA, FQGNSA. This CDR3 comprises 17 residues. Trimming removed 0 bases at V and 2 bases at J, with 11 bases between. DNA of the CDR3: TGTGCCAGCAGCTTAGCTGGCAGGTCCGCTGGGGCCAACGTCCTGACTTTC. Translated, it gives CASSLAGRSAGANVLTF.

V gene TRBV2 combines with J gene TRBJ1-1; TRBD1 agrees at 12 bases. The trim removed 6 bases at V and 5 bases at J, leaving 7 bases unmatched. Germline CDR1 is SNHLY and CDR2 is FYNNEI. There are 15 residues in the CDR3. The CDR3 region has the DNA TGTGCCAGCAGCTTGGGACAGGGGGCGGGGACTGAAGCTTTCTTT. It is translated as CASSLGQGAGTEAFF.

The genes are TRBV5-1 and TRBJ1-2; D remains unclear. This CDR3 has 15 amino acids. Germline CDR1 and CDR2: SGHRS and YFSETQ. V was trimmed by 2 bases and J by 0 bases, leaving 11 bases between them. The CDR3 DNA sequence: TGCGCCAGCAGCTTTGATGGCAGTTCTAACTATGGCTACACCTTC. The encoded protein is CASSFDGSSNYGYTF. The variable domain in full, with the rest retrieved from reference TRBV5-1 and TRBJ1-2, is KAGVTQTPRYLIKTRGQQVTLSCSPISGHRSVSWYQQTPGQGLQFLFEYFSETQRNKGNFPGRFSGRQFSNSRSEMNVSTLELGDSALYLCASSFDGSSNYGYTFGSGTRLTVV.

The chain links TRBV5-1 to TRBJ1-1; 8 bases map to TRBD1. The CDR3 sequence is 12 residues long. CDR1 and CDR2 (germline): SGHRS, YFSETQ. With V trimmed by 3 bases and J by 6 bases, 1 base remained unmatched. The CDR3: CASSSDRAEAFF. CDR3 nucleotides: TGCGCCAGCAGCTCGGACAGGGCTGAAGCTTTCTTT.

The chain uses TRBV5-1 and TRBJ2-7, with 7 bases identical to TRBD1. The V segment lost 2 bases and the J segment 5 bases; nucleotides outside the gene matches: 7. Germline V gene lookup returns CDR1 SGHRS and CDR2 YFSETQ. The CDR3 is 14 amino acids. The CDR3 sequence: CASSLRGQAHEQYF. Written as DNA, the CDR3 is TGCGCCAGCAGCTTAAGGGGGCAAGCCCACGAGCAGTACTTC.

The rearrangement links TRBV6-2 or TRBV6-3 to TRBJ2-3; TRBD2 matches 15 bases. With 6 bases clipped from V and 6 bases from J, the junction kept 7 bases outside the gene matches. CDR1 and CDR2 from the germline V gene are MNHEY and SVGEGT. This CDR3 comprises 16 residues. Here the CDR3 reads CASSSGTSGGRDTQYF. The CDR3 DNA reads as TGTGCCAGCAGCTCCGGGACTAGCGGGGGGAGGGATACGCAGTATTTT.

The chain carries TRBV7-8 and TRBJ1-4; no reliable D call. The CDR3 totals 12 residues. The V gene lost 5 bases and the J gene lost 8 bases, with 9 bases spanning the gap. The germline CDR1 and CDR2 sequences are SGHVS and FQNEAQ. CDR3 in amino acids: CASSLSREKLFF. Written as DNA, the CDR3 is TGTGCCAGCAGCCTTTCGAGGGAAAAACTGTTTTTT. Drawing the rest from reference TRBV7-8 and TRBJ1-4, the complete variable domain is GAGVSQSPRYKVAKRGQDVALRCDPISGHVSLFWYQQALGQGPEFLTYFQNEAQLDKSGLPSDRFFAERPEGSVSTLKIQRTQQEDSAVYLCASSLSREKLFFGSGTQLSVL.

CDR3: CASSFDGQGVEPQHF. CDR3 coding DNA: TGCGCCAGCAGCTTTGACGGACAGGGTGTGGAGCCCCAGCATTTT. V is TRBV5-1 and J is TRBJ1-5; 8 nucleotides line up with TRBD1. The CDR3 covers 15 residues. Germline V gene sequence: CDR1 SGHRS, CDR2 YFSETQ. J was trimmed by 8 bases and V by 2 bases; bases with no gene match: 9.

CDR3 region: CASSIDHPLGGGPDTQYF. The CDR3 DNA is TGTGCCAGTAGTATAGATCACCCCCTTGGAGGGGGCCCAGATACGCAGTATTTT. The chain uses TRBV19 and TRBJ2-3; tentative D call: TRBD1 (7 bases). V was trimmed by 0 bases and J by 4 bases, leaving 20 bases between them. This CDR3 spans 18 amino acids. Germline CDR1 LNHDA, CDR2 SQIVND (reference sequence).

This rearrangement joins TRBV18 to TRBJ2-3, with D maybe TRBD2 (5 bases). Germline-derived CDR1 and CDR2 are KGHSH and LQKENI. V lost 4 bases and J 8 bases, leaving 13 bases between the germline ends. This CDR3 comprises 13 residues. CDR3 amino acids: CASSQSRAGTQYF. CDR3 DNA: TGTGCCAGCTCACAGTCAAGGGCGGGTACGCAGTATTTT.

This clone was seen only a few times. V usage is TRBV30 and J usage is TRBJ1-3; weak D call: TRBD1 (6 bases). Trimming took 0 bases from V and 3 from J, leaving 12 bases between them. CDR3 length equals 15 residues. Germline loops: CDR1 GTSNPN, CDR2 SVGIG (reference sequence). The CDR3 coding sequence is TGTGCCTGGAGTGTACTCAAAGGGGGTGGAAACACCATATATTTT. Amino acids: CAWSVLKGGGNTIYF.

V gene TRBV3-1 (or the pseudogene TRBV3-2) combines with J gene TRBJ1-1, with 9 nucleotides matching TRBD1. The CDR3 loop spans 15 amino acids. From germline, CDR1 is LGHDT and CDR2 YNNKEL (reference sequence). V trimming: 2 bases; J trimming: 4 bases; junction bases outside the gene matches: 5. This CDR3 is CASSQHRGHSTEAFF. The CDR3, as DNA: TGTGCCAGCAGCCAACACAGGGGGCATAGCACTGAAGCTTTCTTT.

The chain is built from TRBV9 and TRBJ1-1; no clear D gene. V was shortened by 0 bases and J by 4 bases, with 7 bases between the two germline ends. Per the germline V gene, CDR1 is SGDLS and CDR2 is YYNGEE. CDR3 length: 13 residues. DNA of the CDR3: TGTGCCAGCAGCGTAGCTAGTTCCACTGAAGCTTTCTTT. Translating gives CASSVASSTEAFF.

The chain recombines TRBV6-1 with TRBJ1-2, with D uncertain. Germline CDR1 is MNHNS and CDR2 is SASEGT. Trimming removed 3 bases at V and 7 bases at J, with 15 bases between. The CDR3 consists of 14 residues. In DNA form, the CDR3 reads TGTGCCAGCAGTGAGGAGAAGAGATTGTCTGGCTACACCTTC. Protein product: CASSEEKRLSGYTF.

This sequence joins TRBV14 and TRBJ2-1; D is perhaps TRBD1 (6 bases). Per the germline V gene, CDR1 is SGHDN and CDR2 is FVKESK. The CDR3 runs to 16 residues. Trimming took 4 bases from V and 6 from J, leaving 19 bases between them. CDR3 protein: CASSPTPRGIFNEQFF. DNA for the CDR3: TGTGCCAGCAGCCCCACACCCAGGGGTATATTCAATGAGCAGTTCTTC.

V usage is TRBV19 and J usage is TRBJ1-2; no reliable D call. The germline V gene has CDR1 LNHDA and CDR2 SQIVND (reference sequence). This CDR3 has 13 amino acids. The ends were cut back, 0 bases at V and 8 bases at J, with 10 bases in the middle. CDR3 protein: CASSIDKHPGYTF. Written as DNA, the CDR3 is TGTGCCAGTAGTATAGACAAACACCCCGGCTACACCTTC.

CDR3 residues: CASSPRGENYGYTF. CDR3 nucleotides: TGTGCCAGCAGCCCCAGGGGGGAGAACTATGGCTACACCTTC. The gene calls are TRBV5-4 and TRBJ1-2; TRBD1 aligns across 7 bases. The length of the CDR3 is 14 residues. Germline-derived CDR1 and CDR2 are SGHNT and YYREEE (reference sequence). The J segment lost 2 bases and the V segment lost 4 bases, leaving 5 bases of the junction unmatched.

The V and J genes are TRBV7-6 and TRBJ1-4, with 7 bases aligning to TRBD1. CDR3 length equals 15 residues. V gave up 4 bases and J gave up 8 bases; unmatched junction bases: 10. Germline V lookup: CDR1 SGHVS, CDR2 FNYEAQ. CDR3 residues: CASSSGTAQVEKLFF. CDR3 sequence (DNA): TGTGCCAGCAGCTCGGGGACAGCACAAGTAGAAAAACTGTTTTTT.

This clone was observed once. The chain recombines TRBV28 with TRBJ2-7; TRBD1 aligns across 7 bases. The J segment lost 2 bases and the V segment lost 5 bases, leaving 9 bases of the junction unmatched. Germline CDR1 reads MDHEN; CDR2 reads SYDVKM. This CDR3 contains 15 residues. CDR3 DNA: TGTGCCAGCAGTATAGGGACAGCAACAACCTACGAGCAGTACTTC. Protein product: CASSIGTATTYEQYF.

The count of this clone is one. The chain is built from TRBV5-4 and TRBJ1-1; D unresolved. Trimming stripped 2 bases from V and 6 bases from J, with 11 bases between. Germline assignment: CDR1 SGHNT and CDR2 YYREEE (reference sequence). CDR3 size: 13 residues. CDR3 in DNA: TGTGCCAGCAGCTTCCGGGGAAGCCCTGAAGCTTTCTTT. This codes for CASSFRGSPEAFF.

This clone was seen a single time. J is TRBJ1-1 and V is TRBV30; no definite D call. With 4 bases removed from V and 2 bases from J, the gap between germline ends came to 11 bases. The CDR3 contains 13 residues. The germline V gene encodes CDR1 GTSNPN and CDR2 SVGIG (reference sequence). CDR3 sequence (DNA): TGTGCCTGGATGGAGCTGATAAACACTGAAGCTTTCTTT. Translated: CAWMELINTEAFF.